This record looks at one T cell receptor beta chain sequence and its context. The specificity of this receptor is unknown. It has no much larger one-base neighbor in the sample; base qualities were not kept. In the prospective study, participants were roughly 18 to 100 years old, resided in fewer than 25 geographic areas of the United States, and were enrolled through a virtual design. To assign participants to cohorts, the prospective study relied on clinical history that participants themselves reported in a screening survey and a study questionnaire. Exposed participants had been in contact, within 2 weeks of entering the study, with a person who had a PCR-confirmed or clinician-diagnosed case of COVID-19. Mobile phlebotomists in the prospective study collected whole blood, serum and a nasopharyngeal or oropharyngeal swab from every participant. Participants in the prospective study had the option to provide additional blood draws and questionnaires over an approximately 2-month period. Before DNA extraction, blood samples from the prospective study were shipped at room temperature or frozen.

This entry comes from a study of blood T cell repertoires in COVID-19 (dated by TCRdb to between 2020 and 2021). Context from the whole study: Samples from collaborators originated in the United States, Italy and Spain and spanned both the acute and convalescent phases of COVID-19. The repertoires were made available in a free public database intended to serve as a resource for research on the immune response to SARS-CoV-2. The samples were drawn from two sources: the first 160 participants of the ongoing ImmuneRACE study, and about 1,300 subjects contributed by 6 global collaborators. The material from the prospective study consisted of cDNA or gDNA derived from T cells, B-cell-depleted T cells, or PBMCs. Sample metadata almost always included a de-identified subject ID, COVID-19 status, age in years and sex. Where HLA class I and class II types were available, the types were taken from metadata supplied by the sample provider, not from assay-based typing. The dataset comprised deeply sampled blood TCRbeta repertoires from subjects exposed to, actively infected with, or recovered from COVID-19.

TCRbeta CDR3 regions were amplified from genomic DNA using the immunoSEQ Assay, a bias-controlled multiplex PCR. On the authors' methods: The number of nucleated cells in each sample was estimated by amplification of reference gene primers within the assay. To quantify the absolute abundance of each unique TCRbeta CDR3 rearrangement, sequence reads were collapsed and filtered. Productive Simpson clonality was computed per sample as the square root of Simpson's diversity index over productive rearrangements. Held by TCRdb, this immuneACCESS table contains in-frame sequences only and omits some clones. Under half of the omission traces to an unresolved V gene where checked; the cause of the rest is unknown. The V and J calls and clone size were taken over from that table, and D and trimming were inferred from the DNA. This sample comprises about 140,000 clones, 84% of them detected only once. The ten largest make up approximately 1.6% of the sample.

Overall results and qualifications from the work: The amount of clinical and demographic metadata varied by source and participant and was provided uncurated.

The sequenced material came from PBMCs or T cells enriched from blood (not recorded which). The TCR was taken from a woman younger than 35 who had been exposed to COVID-19.

The DNA is TGTGCCTGGAGTGGGGGGGGTGGCTACACCTTC. Its protein reads: CAWSGGGGYTF. Rearrangement joined TRBV30 to TRBJ1-2; the D region possibly corresponds to TRBD1 (5 bases align). Trimming costs V 1 base and J 7 bases, and their ends lie 7 bases apart. Via the germline V gene (reference sequence), CDR1 is GTSNPN and CDR2 SVGIG. The CDR3 goes from the cysteine to the phenylalanine over 11 residues. This entry keeps only the CDR3 DNA: 33 bases, framed from base 1.